This T cell receptor beta chain was captured by sequencing in a study of blood T cell repertoires in COVID-19. V dropped 6 bases and J dropped 4; count of bases not matched to a gene: 6. Germline V CDR1 and CDR2: SEHNR, FQNEAQ (reference sequence). The CDR3 consists of 15 residues. Here immunoSEQ multiplex PCR was the method, and the copy in TCRdb shows in-frame clones only, minus some. The data hold 210,000 or so clones, with around 80% observed a single time. This clone was detected only once. What was sequenced was peripheral blood. The V gene is TRBV7-9, the J gene TRBJ2-1; 10 bases map to TRBD2. This TCR came from a woman of 80 years or more with acute or convalescent COVID-19. The CDR3 bases are TGTGCCAGCAGTATTACTAGCGGGGCTTACAATGAGCAGTTCTTC. Protein: CASSITSGAYNEQFF.